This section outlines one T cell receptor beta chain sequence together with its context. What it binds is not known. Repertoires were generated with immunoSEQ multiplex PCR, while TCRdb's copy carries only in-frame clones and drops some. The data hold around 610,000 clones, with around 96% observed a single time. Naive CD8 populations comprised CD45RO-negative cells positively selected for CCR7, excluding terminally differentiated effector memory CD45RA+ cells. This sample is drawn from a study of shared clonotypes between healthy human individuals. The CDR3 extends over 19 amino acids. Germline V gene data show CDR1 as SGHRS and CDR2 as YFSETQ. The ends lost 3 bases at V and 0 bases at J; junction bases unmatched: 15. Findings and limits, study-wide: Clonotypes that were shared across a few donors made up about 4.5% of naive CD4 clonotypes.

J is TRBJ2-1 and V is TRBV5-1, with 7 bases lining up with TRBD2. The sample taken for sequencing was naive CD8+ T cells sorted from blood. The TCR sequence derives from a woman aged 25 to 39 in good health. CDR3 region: CASSSSGIESGISYNEQFF. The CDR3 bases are TGCGCCAGCAGCTCGAGCGGAATTGAAAGCGGGATCTCCTACAATGAGCAGTTCTTC.